The 8 T cell receptor beta chains presented below share a single source sample, sequenced in a study of long-term antiretroviral therapy in people with HIV. Samples were assayed with immunoSEQ v3.0 at survey level. The table came from immunoSEQ multiplex PCR; TCRdb's copy has only in-frame clones and leaves some out. In the table there are approximately 24,000 clones, over 75% of which are singletons. The material was unsorted PBMCs, obtained 1.1 years before starting antiretroviral therapy. The receptors here all came from a woman aged 30 to 39 with HIV.

The gene calls are TRBV2 and TRBJ1-2; the D is unclear. Trimming shortened V by 3 bases and J by 0 bases, and 8 bases separated the two germline ends. The CDR3 has 14 amino acids. Germline CDR1 SNHLY, CDR2 FYNNEI. CDR3 region: CASSDDRTNYGYTF. The CDR3 region has the DNA TGTGCCAGCAGTGATGACCGAACTAACTATGGCTACACCTTC. The whole variable domain, filled in from reference TRBV2 and TRBJ1-2, reads EPEVTQTPSHQVTQMGQEVILRCVPISNHLYFYWYRQILGQKVEFLVSFYNNEISEKSEIFDDQFSVERPDGSNFTLKIRSTKLEDSAMYFCASSDDRTNYGYTFGSGTRLTVV.

The chain is built from TRBV4-1 and TRBJ1-5; 8 bases map to TRBD1. CDR3 length: 15 amino acids. Germline lookup yields CDR1 MGHRA and CDR2 YSYEKL. J lost 3 bases, V lost 2 bases, and 3 bases had no gene match. The CDR3 sequence is CASSQRQGANQPQHF. DNA of the CDR3: TGCGCCAGCAGCCAACGCCAGGGGGCCAATCAGCCCCAGCATTTT.

This clone showed up just a few times. This chain joins TRBV5-1 and TRBJ1-3; D gene ambiguous. The CDR3 totals 13 residues. Trimming took 3 bases from V and 4 from J, leaving 8 bases between them. Germline V CDR1 and CDR2: SGHRS, YFSETQ. The DNA of the CDR3 is TGCGCCAGCAGCTCGCCCTACGGAAACACCATATATTTT. As protein: CASSSPYGNTIYF.

This clone was observed a few times. The chain joins TRBV6-5 to TRBJ1-1; D possibly corresponds to TRBD1 (6 bases). The CDR3 is 15 residues long. Germline lookup yields CDR1 MNHEY and CDR2 SVGAGI. V lost 6 bases and J 4 bases, leaving 18 bases between the germline ends. The CDR3 DNA follows: TGTGCCAGCAGACCTACACAGGGTTGGGGCACTGAAGCTTTCTTT. Translation gives CASRPTQGWGTEAFF.

This rearrangement joins TRBV7-9 to TRBJ1-6, with 8 bases that match TRBD1. This CDR3 has 14 amino acids. Per the germline V gene, CDR1 is SEHNR and CDR2 is FQNEAQ (reference sequence). V lost 2 bases, J lost 13 bases, and 7 bases stayed unmatched. The CDR3 bases are TGTGCCAGCAGCTTAATGACAGGGGACGCTCCCCTCCACTTT. This translates into CASSLMTGDAPLHF.

The V call is TRBV4-2, the J call TRBJ2-7; TRBD2 matches 7 bases. The CDR3 sequence is 15 residues long. V shed 4 bases, J shed 2 bases, and the junction held 8 bases outside the gene matches. CDR1 LGHNA and CDR2 YNFKEQ come from the germline V gene. The DNA for the CDR3 is TGTGCCAGCAGCCCAGGCGCGGGGGACCCCTACGAGCAGTACTTC. It yields the protein CASSPGAGDPYEQYF.

The rearrangement joins TRBV6-1 to TRBJ1-2; D is perhaps TRBD1 (6 bases). V was trimmed by 8 bases and J by 8 bases, leaving 24 bases between them. Germline V gene sequence: CDR1 MNHNS, CDR2 SASEGT. CDR3 length: 15 residues. In nucleotides, the CDR3 is TGTGCCAGCTCCGAGAACCTACAGGGTCTCAGAGGCTACACCTTC. Its protein product is CASSENLQGLRGYTF.

The table lists this clone with a count of one. This CDR3 is CASSLTSGVTDTQYF. The CDR3 DNA reads TGCGCCAGCAGCCTGACTAGCGGGGTCACAGATACGCAGTATTTT. V is TRBV5-1 and J is TRBJ2-3, with 11 bases that match TRBD2. V was pared by 4 bases and J by 2 bases, with 3 bases of the junction left unmatched. Germline V gives CDR1 SGHRS, CDR2 YFSETQ. The CDR3 loop spans 15 amino acids.